A single sample is the source of the 27 T cell receptor beta chains below, sequenced in a study of cytomegalovirus exposure and HLA in healthy donors. The PCR had 60 Vbeta and 13 Jbeta primers. The data were produced by immunoSEQ multiplex PCR, yet TCRdb's version contains in-frame clones alone and is incomplete. In the table there are over 90,000 clones, 75% to 80% of which are singletons. Material: PBMCs. The receptors were sampled from a male donor in good health and CMV-seropositive.

The chain uses TRBV9 and TRBJ1-1; D remains unclear. V gave up 4 bases and J gave up 2 bases, with 12 bases separating them. Per germline, CDR1 SGDLS and CDR2 YYNGEE. The CDR3 runs 14 residues. CDR3 amino acids: CASSFEAGNTEAFF. CDR3 bases: TGTGCCAGCAGCTTCGAAGCGGGTAACACTGAAGCTTTCTTT.

This rearrangement joins TRBV7-2 to TRBJ1-5; no clear D gene. With 6 bases removed from V and 2 bases from J, the gap between germline ends came to 8 bases. In germline, CDR1 is SGHTA, CDR2 FQGNSA. The CDR3 consists of 13 residues. CDR3 DNA sequence: TGTGCCAGCAGTATTTTTGGCAATCAGCCCCAGCATTTT. The encoded protein is CASSIFGNQPQHF.

Only one count was recorded for this clone. This sequence joins TRBV5-6 and TRBJ2-7; D gene uncertain. Per the germline V gene, CDR1 is SGHDT and CDR2 is YYEEEE. Deletions cut 1 base from V and 2 bases from J, with 10 bases between. This CDR3 has 14 residues. The CDR3 is CASSLWPQPYEQYF. The CDR3 coding sequence is TGTGCCAGCAGCTTGTGGCCACAGCCCTACGAGCAGTACTTC.

CDR3 coding DNA: TGTGCCAGCAGCCTGGGACAGGGAATTGGTGGCTACACCTTC. Its translation: CASSLGQGIGGYTF. The rearrangement uses TRBV25-1 and TRBJ1-2, with 9 bases aligning to TRBD1. V was pared by 6 bases and J by 7 bases, with 9 bases of the junction left unmatched. The CDR3 spans 14 residues. CDR1 and CDR2 from the germline V gene are MGHDK and SYGVNS.

The chain couples TRBV28 to TRBJ2-1; D is perhaps TRBD2 (5 bases). Germline V gene sequence: CDR1 MDHEN, CDR2 SYDVKM. CDR3 length equals 14 residues. V gave up 7 bases and J gave up 5 bases, with 15 bases separating them. The CDR3 is CASKEGGVNNEQFF. Here the CDR3 DNA reads TGTGCCAGCAAAGAGGGTGGGGTCAACAATGAGCAGTTCTTC.

The gene calls are TRBV14 and TRBJ2-7; no definite D call. Trimming cost V 4 bases and J 0 bases, with 13 bases left between them. CDR3 length equals 15 residues. Germline-derived CDR1 and CDR2 are SGHDN and FVKESK. The CDR3 loop is CASSRTPHRSYEQYF. CDR3 DNA sequence: TGTGCCAGCAGCCGAACCCCACACCGCTCCTACGAGCAGTACTTC. Full variable domain (outside the CDR3, taken from reference TRBV14 and TRBJ2-7): EAGVTQFPSHSVIEKGQTVTLRCDPISGHDNLYWYRRVMGKEIKFLLHFVKESKQDESGMPNNRFLAERTGGTYSTLKVQPAELEDSGVYFCASSRTPHRSYEQYFGPGTRLTVT.

The V call is TRBV21-1, the J call TRBJ2-1; the D call of TRBD1 is as the table states it, not checked on the DNA. TRBV21-1 is annotated as a pseudogene. The CDR3 totals 14 residues. In DNA form, the CDR3 reads TGTGCCAGCAGCAAAAGCCGCACGACACATGAGCAGTTCTTC. Protein: CASSKSRTTHEQFF.

J is TRBJ1-1 and V is TRBV12-1; the table's TRBD1 call for D was not verified on the DNA. TRBV12-1 is a known pseudogene. CDR3 length: 14 residues. In nucleotides, the CDR3 is TGTGCCAGCATACGACCCGACATGAACACTGAAGCTTTCTTT. Residues: CASIRPDMNTEAFF.

This chain uses TRBV28 with TRBJ2-7; TRBD2 matches 9 bases. Trimming cost V 2 bases and J 4 bases; bases outside gene matches: 6. Germline CDR1 is MDHEN and CDR2 is SYDVKM. The CDR3 spans 15 residues. DNA for the CDR3: TGTGCCAGCAGTTTAGCGGGAGGGCCGAGGTACGAGCAGTACTTC. As protein: CASSLAGGPRYEQYF.

This sequence joins TRBV5-1 and TRBJ2-2; maybe TRBD2 (5 bases). CDR3 length: 17 residues. Trimming removed 4 bases at V and 0 bases at J, with 16 bases between. CDR1 and CDR2 (germline): SGHRS, YFSETQ. CDR3 in DNA: TGCGCCAGCAGCCCCGAGGGTTTGTTCTCGAACACCGGGGAGCTGTTTTTT. Its protein product is CASSPEGLFSNTGELFF.

The chain has TRBV6-5 and TRBJ1-2, with no clear D. Deletions cut 0 bases from V and 2 bases from J, with 10 bases between. Germline CDR1 and CDR2: MNHEY and SVGAGI. The CDR3 is 15 residues long. The CDR3 sequence: CASSYSAARNYGYTF. CDR3 coding DNA: TGTGCCAGCAGTTACTCAGCGGCGAGGAACTATGGCTACACCTTC.

The chain links TRBV28 to TRBJ2-1; tentatively, D is TRBD1 (7 bases). Germline lookup yields CDR1 MDHEN and CDR2 SYDVKM. V dropped 4 bases and J dropped 3 bases, with 13 bases sitting between them. The CDR3 length is 15 residues. As DNA, the CDR3 is TGTGCCAGCAGTTCCTACAGGGGAGGCTACAATGAGCAGTTCTTC. Encoded protein: CASSSYRGGYNEQFF.

This clone occurred a few times. The chain employs TRBV6-5 and TRBJ2-7; D is uncertain. The CDR3 is made up of 11 amino acids. Per the germline V gene, CDR1 is MNHEY and CDR2 is SVGAGI. Trimming left V 2 bases short and J 6 bases short, with 5 bases between. As DNA, the CDR3 is TGTGCCAGCAGTTACGCGTTCGAGCAGTACTTC. It yields the protein CASSYAFEQYF.

This sequence joins TRBV11-1 and TRBJ1-1; tentative D call: TRBD1 (5 bases). The length of the CDR3 is 14 residues. The V end was cut by 5 bases, the J end by 6 bases, with 16 bases between. The germline gives CDR1 SGHAT, CDR2 FQDESV (reference sequence). The CDR3 region has the DNA TGTGCCAGCAGCCTCAGGGATAGATCCCCTGAAGCTTTCTTT. Protein sequence: CASSLRDRSPEAFF.

This chain joins TRBV5-1 and TRBJ2-5; TRBD2 is a possible D gene (6 bases). The CDR3 consists of 15 residues. Germline assignment: CDR1 SGHRS and CDR2 YFSETQ. Trimming cost V 4 bases and J 5 bases, with 18 bases left between them. CDR3 amino acids: CASSPLGLRGETQYF. Written as DNA, the CDR3 is TGCGCCAGCAGCCCCTTGGGGCTACGGGGGGAGACCCAGTACTTC.

Here the CDR3 reads CASSARQGWEAFF. Here the CDR3 DNA reads TGTGCCAGCAGTGCTAGACAGGGGTGGGAGGCTTTCTTT. The rearrangement links TRBV2 to TRBJ1-1, with 8 bases identical to TRBD1. CDR3 length: 13 amino acids. V shed 4 bases and J 11 bases; nucleotides not matched to a gene: 9. Looked up from germline, CDR1 is SNHLY and CDR2 is FYNNEI.

The gene calls are TRBV25-1 and TRBJ2-1, with TRBD1 as a possible D gene (6 bases). CDR1 is MGHDK, CDR2 SYGVNS, per germline. V was trimmed by 2 bases and J by 9 bases, leaving 14 bases between them. The CDR3 runs to 14 residues. The CDR3 DNA follows: TGTGCCAGCAGTGAAGGGGACATCTTCACTGAGCAGTTCTTC. As protein: CASSEGDIFTEQFF. Filled out from reference TRBV25-1 and TRBJ2-1, the complete variable domain reads EADIYQTPRYLVIGTGKKITLECSQTMGHDKMYWYQQDPGMELHLIHYSYGVNSTEKGDLSSESTVSRIRTEHFPLTLESARPSHTSQYLCASSEGDIFTEQFFGPGTRLTVL.

This chain uses TRBV11-2 with TRBJ1-2; no reliable D call. CDR3 length equals 13 residues. Germline CDR1 is SGHAT and CDR2 is FQNNGV. Trimming took 5 bases from V and 5 from J, leaving 12 bases between them. The chain's CDR3 is CASSPDSGYGYTF. Here the CDR3 DNA reads TGTGCCAGCAGCCCAGATTCCGGGTATGGCTACACCTTC.

This clone was found once. At one end the junction does not follow the germline gene, possibly because of a read error. V and J are TRBV9 and TRBJ2-4, with TRBD1 matching 9 bases. CDR1 is SGDLS, CDR2 YYNGEE, per germline. This CDR3 contains 14 residues. CDR3 loop: CASSGQGDKNSQYF. In DNA, the CDR3 is TGTGCCAGCAGCGGACAGGGGGACAAAAACAGTCAGTACTTC.

This clone was found a few times. The V gene is TRBV5-1, the J gene TRBJ2-3; D is undetermined. Trimming stripped 0 bases from V and 0 bases from J, with 14 bases between. Germline CDR1 is SGHRS and CDR2 is YFSETQ. The CDR3 loop spans 17 amino acids. The CDR3 sequence: CASSLVTGSSSTDTQYF. Here the CDR3 DNA reads TGCGCCAGCAGCTTGGTTACGGGTAGCTCCAGCACAGATACGCAGTATTTT.

This chain uses TRBV2 with TRBJ2-7; 7 nucleotides align to TRBD1. CDR3 length: 14 amino acids. Germline V gives CDR1 SNHLY, CDR2 FYNNEI. J lost 5 bases, V lost 7 bases, and 11 bases had no gene match. In DNA form, the CDR3 reads TGTGCCAGCACCCAGTACAGGGGCCTCAACGAGCAGTACTTC. Translation: CASTQYRGLNEQYF.

The J gene is TRBJ1-3, the V gene TRBV9, with D unresolved. The V and J ends lost 1 base and 5 bases respectively, with 16 bases between them. Germline assignment: CDR1 SGDLS and CDR2 YYNGEE. The CDR3 has 16 amino acids. The CDR3 nucleotides read TGTGCCAGCAGCGTAAATGAGCTCGGCGGGAGAAACACCATATATTTT. Its protein product is CASSVNELGGRNTIYF.

V gene TRBV28 combines with J gene TRBJ1-1; D is perhaps TRBD1 (5 bases). The CDR3 consists of 14 residues. The germline V gene encodes CDR1 MDHEN and CDR2 SYDVKM. Trimming cost V 5 bases and J 5 bases, with 15 bases left between them. CDR3 residues: CASSTPTVRTEAFF. In DNA, the CDR3 is TGTGCCAGCAGTACCCCGACAGTGCGGACTGAAGCTTTCTTT.

The CDR3 DNA reads TGTGCCAGCAGCTTGTCAAAGAACACTGAAGCTTTCTTT. Translated: CASSLSKNTEAFF. The chain uses TRBV5-8 and TRBJ1-1; D not certain. The V end was cut by 1 base, the J end by 1 base, with 5 bases between. Germline V gene lookup returns CDR1 SGHTS and CDR2 YDEGEE. The CDR3 runs to 13 residues.

This clone was counted a few times. V and J are TRBV14 and TRBJ1-1; D ambiguous. The ends were cut back, 0 bases at V and 0 bases at J, with 14 bases in the middle. There are 17 residues in the CDR3. The germline gives CDR1 SGHDN, CDR2 FVKESK. CDR3 sequence: CASSQDKGGWVNTEAFF. The DNA of the CDR3 is TGTGCCAGCAGCCAAGATAAGGGAGGGTGGGTGAACACTGAAGCTTTCTTT.

The V call is TRBV6-5, the J call TRBJ2-7; D unclear. Germline assignment: CDR1 MNHEY and CDR2 SVGAGI. The CDR3 contains 13 residues. The V end lost 6 bases, the J end lost 1 base, and 10 bases lay between the germline ends. CDR3 sequence reads: CASSPRSSYEQYF. The DNA of the CDR3 is TGTGCCAGCAGCCCGAGGAGTTCCTACGAGCAGTACTTC.

This clone occurred a few times. The chain recombines TRBV2 with TRBJ2-1; the D gene is possibly TRBD2 (6 bases). Trimming took 3 bases from V and 5 from J, leaving 14 bases between them. Germline assignment: CDR1 SNHLY and CDR2 FYNNEI. The CDR3 has 15 residues. CDR3 sequence (DNA): TGTGCCAGCAGTGATCTGGGGAGGACAAACAATGAGCAGTTCTTC. Protein: CASSDLGRTNNEQFF.